A single sample gave rise to the 19 T cell receptor beta chains below, sequenced in a study of PD-1 blockade in classical Hodgkin lymphoma. Assay: immunoSEQ multiplex PCR; the TCRdb copy retains only in-frame clones and omits some. This sample yields 55,000 to 80,000 clones, of which around 93% are seen a single time; approximately 8.1% belongs to the top ten. Each patient experienced a relapse that followed autologous stem cell transplantation, and brentuximab vedotin exposure varied. The sequencing here drew on peripheral blood mononuclear cells (PBMCs), taken at baseline. These receptors all stem from a human donor with classical Hodgkin lymphoma.

This chain joins TRBV7-9 and TRBJ1-6; TRBD1 is a possible D gene (5 bases). The CDR3 length is 17 residues. Germline V gives CDR1 SEHNR, CDR2 FQNEAQ (reference sequence). V lost 3 bases and J lost 9, with 21 bases in between. The CDR3 here is CASSFFQGDSGISPLHF. The CDR3 nucleotides are TGTGCCAGCAGCTTCTTTCAGGGAGATTCGGGTATTTCACCCCTCCACTTT.

The chain employs TRBV28 and TRBJ1-2; 10 nucleotides align to TRBD1. Trimming took 4 bases from V and 8 from J; bases not matched to a gene: 4. Germline-derived CDR1 and CDR2 are MDHEN and SYDVKM. This CDR3 has 13 residues. CDR3 sequence: CASSSSTGGGYTF. Written as DNA, the CDR3 is TGTGCCAGCAGTTCCTCGACAGGGGGCGGCTACACCTTC.

The chain couples TRBV18 to TRBJ1-1; 8 bases match TRBD1. J was trimmed by 5 bases and V by 3 bases; bases with no gene match: 2. Germline V gene sequence: CDR1 KGHSH, CDR2 LQKENI. This CDR3 has 13 amino acids. The CDR3 protein is CASSPWTGTEAFF. The CDR3 bases are TGTGCCAGCTCACCGTGGACAGGGACTGAAGCTTTCTTT.

V and J are TRBV2 and TRBJ1-2, with TRBD1 identical over 7 bases. The CDR3 runs to 13 residues. Germline CDR1 SNHLY, CDR2 FYNNEI. After removal of 8 bases from V and 5 bases from J, the junction contained 8 bases not matched to a gene. CDR3 amino acids: CASGLGQNYGYTF. The DNA of the CDR3 is TGTGCCAGCGGACTGGGACAGAATTATGGCTACACCTTC.

The chain links TRBV19 to TRBJ2-5; 9 bases agree with TRBD1. V lost 3 bases and J lost 4; bases outside the gene matches: 12. CDR1 and CDR2 (germline): LNHDA, SQIVND (reference sequence). CDR3 length: 17 residues. CDR3 bases: TGTGCCAGTAGTATTTCATCTGGGGACAGGGACCCAGAGACCCAGTACTTC. Translated: CASSISSGDRDPETQYF. The full variable domain, its missing parts supplied by reference TRBV19 and TRBJ2-5, is DGGITQSPKYLFRKEGQNVTLSCEQNLNHDAMYWYRQDPGQGLRLIYYSQIVNDFQKGDIAEGYSVSREKKESFPLTVTSAQKNPTAFYLCASSISSGDRDPETQYFGPGTRLLVL.

The chain joins TRBV2 to TRBJ1-4, with D unresolved. The germline gives CDR1 SNHLY, CDR2 FYNNEI. V lost 2 bases, J lost 5 bases, and 9 bases lay in between. The CDR3 spans 14 residues. The CDR3: CASSESSGNEKLFF. The DNA for the CDR3 is TGTGCCAGCAGTGAATCTAGTGGGAATGAAAAACTGTTTTTT.

The chain carries TRBV9 and TRBJ2-4; TRBD1 aligns across 7 bases. CDR3 length: 14 residues. V shed 0 bases, J shed 9 bases, and the junction held 6 bases outside the gene matches. Germline-derived CDR1 and CDR2 are SGDLS and YYNGEE. The CDR3 loop reads CASSVVGGEGIQYF. The DNA of the CDR3 is TGTGCCAGCAGCGTAGTAGGGGGCGAGGGCATTCAGTACTTC.

J is TRBJ2-1 and V is TRBV13, with D unresolved. Germline values: CDR1 PRHDT, CDR2 FYEKMQ (reference sequence). The CDR3 has 14 amino acids. Trimming left V 2 bases short and J 9 bases short, with 14 bases between. The CDR3: CASSLLVDLPEQFF. For the CDR3, the DNA is TGTGCCAGCAGCTTATTGGTGGACCTCCCTGAGCAGTTCTTC.

The V call is TRBV5-6, the J call TRBJ2-2, with a weak D call TRBD1 (6 bases). Germline-derived CDR1 and CDR2 are SGHDT and YYEEEE. Trimming left V 7 bases short and J 2 bases short, with 18 bases between. This CDR3 has 16 amino acids. As DNA, the CDR3 is TGTGCCAGCTCCCCGGACAGAATAGACAACACCGGGGAGCTGTTTTTT. It translates to CASSPDRIDNTGELFF.

The chain carries TRBV7-2 and TRBJ2-5; 7 bases are shared with TRBD2. The CDR3 has 17 residues. J lost 4 bases, V lost 7 bases, and 18 bases had no gene match. The germline CDR1 and CDR2 sequences are SGHTA and FQGNSA. CDR3 region: CASTGGETNTRGETQYF. The CDR3 DNA follows: TGTGCCAGCACGGGGGGAGAGACAAATACTAGGGGAGAGACCCAGTACTTC.

The sample holds one count of this clone. The chain has TRBV27 and TRBJ1-4, with D hard to call. The germline gives CDR1 MNHEY, CDR2 SMNVEV (reference sequence). The CDR3 consists of 18 residues. With 2 bases removed from V and 0 bases from J, the gap between germline ends came to 16 bases. CDR3 protein: CASSLQPQPSATNEKLFF. In DNA form, the CDR3 reads TGTGCCAGCAGTTTACAACCCCAACCTTCTGCAACTAATGAAAAACTGTTTTTT.

The V gene is TRBV6-1, the J gene TRBJ1-6; possible D gene TRBD1, 6 bases. Trimming removed 4 bases from V and 8 bases from J, with 15 bases in between. The CDR3 runs 15 residues. The V gene's germline CDR1 is MNHNS and CDR2 SASEGT. Written as DNA, the CDR3 is TGTGCCAGCAGTGTGCCAGGGGAAACGGATTCACCCCTCCACTTT. Encoded protein: CASSVPGETDSPLHF.

This chain uses TRBV7-6 with TRBJ2-5, with 10 bases identical to TRBD1. The CDR3 totals 18 residues. With V trimmed by 5 bases and J by 2 bases, 14 bases remained unmatched. Germline V lookup: CDR1 SGHVS, CDR2 FNYEAQ. The CDR3 is CASSIRDRGVAAQETQYF. CDR3 in DNA: TGTGCCAGCAGCATCCGGGACAGGGGAGTCGCGGCGCAAGAGACCCAGTACTTC.

This chain connects TRBV6-1 to TRBJ1-1; D remains unclear. Germline V gives CDR1 MNHNS, CDR2 SASEGT. V was pared by 4 bases and J by 11 bases, with 17 bases between. The CDR3 consists of 13 residues. Here the CDR3 reads CASSATGSRRAFF. The CDR3 region has the DNA TGTGCCAGCAGTGCCACGGGCAGTCGGCGGGCTTTCTTT.

The genes are TRBV6-1 and TRBJ1-2; D perhaps matches TRBD1 (6 bases). Germline V gene sequence: CDR1 MNHNS, CDR2 SASEGT. The CDR3 sequence is 15 residues long. V dropped 2 bases and J dropped 10 bases, with 20 bases sitting between them. CDR3 amino acids: CASSEFRQEASNYTF. CDR3 bases: TGTGCCAGCAGTGAATTTAGACAGGAGGCTTCTAACTACACCTTC.

The chain carries TRBV7-3 and TRBJ1-2; D is uncertain. V was clipped by 6 bases and J by 0 bases, with 11 bases between them. The length of the CDR3 is 14 residues. Germline CDR1 SGHTA, CDR2 FQGTGA. CDR3 bases: TGTGCCAGCAGACCCGCCGGGACTAACTATGGCTACACCTTC. It translates to CASRPAGTNYGYTF.

The V and J genes are TRBV28 and TRBJ2-1; TRBD2 aligns across 14 bases. The CDR3 covers 18 residues. CDR1 is MDHEN, CDR2 SYDVKM, per germline. Trimming took 5 bases from V and 2 from J; bases not matched to a gene: 8. The CDR3 DNA sequence: TGTGCCAGCAGTCCCCCGACTAGCGGGAGGGCAACCTACAATGAGCAGTTCTTC. Translation: CASSPPTSGRATYNEQFF.

This clone counts as medium-sized. The chain employs TRBV10-3 and TRBJ1-6, with TRBD1 matching over 10 bases. CDR3 length: 15 amino acids. Unmatched junction bases numbered 10, after V lost 8 bases and J lost 9 bases. Germline CDR1 is ENHRY and CDR2 is SYGVKD. In nucleotides, the CDR3 is TGTGCCATCCGGCGGGACAGGGGATCCAGTTCACCCCTCCACTTT. Its protein is CAIRRDRGSSSPLHF.

The V and J genes are TRBV7-2 and TRBJ1-4; no definite D call. Germline lookup yields CDR1 SGHTA and CDR2 FQGNSA. The CDR3 spans 14 residues. V lost 2 bases, J lost 7 bases, and 11 bases lay in between. CDR3 protein: CASSLRSTSEKLFF. In nucleotides, the CDR3 is TGTGCCAGCAGCTTACGATCGACAAGTGAAAAACTGTTTTTT.